This TCR beta chain was captured by sequencing in a study of neoadjuvant anti-PD-1 for oral cavity cancer. Study information: Nivolumab at 3 mg/kg was mostly given biweekly, three to four doses, pre-surgery. Findings and limits, study-wide: Treg/Th17 ratio rose with pretreatment blood and fell with post-treatment tumor TCRbeta clonality.

Per germline, CDR1 SGHRS and CDR2 YFSETQ. Trimming pared 6 bases from V and 1 base from J, leaving 22 bases between. The CDR3 is made up of 18 amino acids. Concerning this clone: Its antigen is unidentified.

Assay used: immunoSEQ multiplex PCR; TCRdb lists only in-frame clones, some missing. This repertoire shows around 13,000 clones, about 63% found once; its top ten account for about 2%. Patients were newly diagnosed with stage II-IVA oral cavity squamous cell carcinoma without prior systemic or radiation treatment. The chain links TRBV5-1 to TRBJ1-4, with D maybe TRBD1 (5 bases). The sample was PBMCs, taken before nivolumab (anti-PD-1) treatment. The clonotype was recovered from a person between 35 and 79 years old with oral cavity squamous cell carcinoma. CDR3 sequence (DNA): TGCGCCAGCACCACAGGAAACACCCAACGGAGAACTAATGAAAAACTGTTTTTT. Amino acid sequence: CASTTGNTQRRTNEKLFF.